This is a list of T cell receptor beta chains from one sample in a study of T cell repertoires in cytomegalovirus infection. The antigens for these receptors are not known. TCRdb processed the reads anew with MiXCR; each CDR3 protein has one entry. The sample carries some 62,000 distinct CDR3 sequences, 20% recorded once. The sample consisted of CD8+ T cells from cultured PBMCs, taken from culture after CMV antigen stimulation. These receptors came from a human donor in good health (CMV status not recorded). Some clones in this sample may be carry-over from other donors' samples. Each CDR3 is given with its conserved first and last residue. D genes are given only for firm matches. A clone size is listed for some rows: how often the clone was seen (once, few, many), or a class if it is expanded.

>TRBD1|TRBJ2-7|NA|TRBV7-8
CASSFRDRAYEQYF
TGTGCCAGCAGCTTCCGGGACAGGGCCTACGAGCAGTACTTC
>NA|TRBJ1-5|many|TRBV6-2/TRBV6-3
CASSYVSSHQPQHF
TGTGCCAGCAGTTACGTGTCCTCTCATCAGCCCCAGCATTTT
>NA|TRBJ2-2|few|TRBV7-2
CASSPLSTGELFF
TGTGCCAGCAGCCCCCTCAGCACCGGGGAGCTGTTTTTT
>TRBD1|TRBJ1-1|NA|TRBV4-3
CASSLGDRAYTEAFF
TGCGCCAGCAGCCTGGGAGACAGGGCTTACACTGAAGCTTTCTTT
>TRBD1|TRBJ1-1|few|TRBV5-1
CASSFSRTGPNTEAFF
TGCGCCAGCAGTTTCTCTCGGACAGGACCGAACACTGAAGCTTTCTTT
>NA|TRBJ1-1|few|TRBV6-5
CASSYPDNTEAFF
TGTGCCAGCAGTTACCCTGACAACACTGAAGCTTTCTTT
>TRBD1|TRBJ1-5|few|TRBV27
CASNPGTGNQPQHF
TGTGCCAGCAACCCCGGGACAGGGAACCAGCCCCAGCATTTT
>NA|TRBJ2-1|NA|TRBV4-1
CASSGRIGEQFF
TGCGCCAGCAGCGGGCGAATCGGAGAGCAGTTCTTC
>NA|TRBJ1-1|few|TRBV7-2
CASSLGGYAEAFF
TGTGCCAGCAGCTTAGGAGGGTACGCTGAAGCTTTCTTT
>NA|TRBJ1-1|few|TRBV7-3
CANRWAGLAFF
TGTGCCAACCGGTGGGCCGGGCTGGCTTTCTTT
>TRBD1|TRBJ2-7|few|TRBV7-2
CASSVGGAGTGSF
TGTGCCAGCAGCGTGGGGGGAGCCGGGACAGGGTCCTTC
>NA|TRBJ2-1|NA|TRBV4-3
CASSPPGPPSNEQFF
TGCGCCAGCAGCCCCCCGGGGCCTCCGAGCAATGAGCAGTTCTTC
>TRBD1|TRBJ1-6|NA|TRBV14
CASSQWTGPNSPLHF
TGTGCCAGCAGCCAGTGGACAGGACCAAATTCACCCCTCCACTTT
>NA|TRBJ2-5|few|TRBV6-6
CASTQVPRYQETQYF
TGTGCCAGCACCCAGGTCCCCCGGTACCAAGAGACCCAGTACTTC
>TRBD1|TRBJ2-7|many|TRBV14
CASSWDRTYEQYF
TGTGCCAGCAGCTGGGACAGGACCTACGAGCAGTACTTC
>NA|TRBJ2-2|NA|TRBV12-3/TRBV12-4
CASSPFRLNTGELFF
TGTGCCAGCAGCCCCTTTCGTTTGAACACCGGGGAGCTGTTTTTT
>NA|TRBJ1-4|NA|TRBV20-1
CSARDGNEKLFF
TGCAGTGCTAGAGACGGGAATGAAAAACTGTTTTTT
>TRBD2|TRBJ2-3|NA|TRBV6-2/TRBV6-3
CASSYGRTSGPPTDTQYF
TGTGCCAGCAGTTACGGGCGGACTAGCGGGCCTCCCACAGATACGCAGTATTTT
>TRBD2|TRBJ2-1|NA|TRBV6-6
CASNGLAGYGEQFF
TGTGCCAGCAATGGACTAGCGGGGTATGGTGAGCAGTTCTTC
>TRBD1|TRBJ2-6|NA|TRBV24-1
CATSPSRGLSSGANVLTF
TGTGCCACCAGCCCCTCGAGGGGGCTAAGTTCTGGGGCCAACGTCCTGACTTTC
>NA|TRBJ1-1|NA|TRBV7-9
CASSSPQGNTEAFF
TGTGCCAGCAGCTCACCCCAGGGAAACACTGAAGCTTTCTTT
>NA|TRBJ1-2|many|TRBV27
CASSFLSHRAYGYTF
TGTGCCAGCAGTTTCCTATCACATAGGGCCTATGGCTACACCTTC
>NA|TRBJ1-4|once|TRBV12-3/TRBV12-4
CASSFSGATNEKLFF
TGTGCCAGCAGTTTTTCGGGGGCCACTAATGAAAAACTGTTTTTT
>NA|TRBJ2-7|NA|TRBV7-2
CASSLGTSGIRYEGYF
TGTGCCAGCAGCTTAGGGACCTCCGGGATCCGCTACGAGGGATACTTC
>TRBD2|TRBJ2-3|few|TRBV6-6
CASSYTHTGTSGDTDTQYF
TGTGCCAGCAGTTATACTCATACCGGGACTAGCGGGGACACAGATACGCAGTATTTT
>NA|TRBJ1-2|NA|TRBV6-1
CASSPYGGVDYGYTF
TGTGCCAGCAGTCCGTACGGAGGGGTGGACTATGGCTACACCTTC
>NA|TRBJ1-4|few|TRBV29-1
CSVRQGGEKLFF
TGCAGCGTTAGGCAGGGCGGTGAAAAACTGTTTTTT
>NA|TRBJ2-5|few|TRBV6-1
CASSDLGETQYF
TGTGCCAGCAGTGACTTAGGGGAGACCCAGTACTTC
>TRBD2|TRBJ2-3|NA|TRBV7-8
CASSLPAGGDTQYF
TGTGCCAGCAGCTTACCAGCGGGAGGGGATACGCAGTATTTT
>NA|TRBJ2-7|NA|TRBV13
CASKPGRNFYEQYF
TGTGCCAGCAAGCCGGGACGGAACTTCTACGAGCAGTACTTC
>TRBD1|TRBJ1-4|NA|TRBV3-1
CASSPGQAQLVNEKLFF
TGTGCCAGCAGCCCCGGACAGGCTCAGCTAGTTAATGAAAAACTGTTTTTT
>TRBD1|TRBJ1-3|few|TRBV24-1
CATSEGDRESGNTIYF
TGTGCCACCAGTGAAGGGGACAGGGAATCTGGAAACACCATATATTTT
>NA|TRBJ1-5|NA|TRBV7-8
CASSSWTDVWFSNQPQHF
TGTGCCAGCAGCTCCTGGACAGACGTTTGGTTTAGCAATCAGCCCCAGCATTTT